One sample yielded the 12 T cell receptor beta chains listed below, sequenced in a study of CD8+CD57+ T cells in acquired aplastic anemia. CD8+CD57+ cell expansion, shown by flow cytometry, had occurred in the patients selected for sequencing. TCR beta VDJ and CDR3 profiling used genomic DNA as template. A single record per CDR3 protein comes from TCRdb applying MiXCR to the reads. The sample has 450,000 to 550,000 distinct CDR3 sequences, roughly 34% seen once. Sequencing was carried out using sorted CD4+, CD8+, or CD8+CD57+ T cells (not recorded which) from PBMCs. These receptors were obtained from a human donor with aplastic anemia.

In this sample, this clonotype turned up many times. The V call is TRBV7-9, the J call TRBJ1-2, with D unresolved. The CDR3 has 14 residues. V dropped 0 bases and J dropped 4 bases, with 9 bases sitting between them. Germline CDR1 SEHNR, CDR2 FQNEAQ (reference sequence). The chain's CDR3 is CASSLAQVAYGYTF. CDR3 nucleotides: TGTGCCAGCAGCTTAGCCCAGGTAGCCTATGGCTACACCTTC. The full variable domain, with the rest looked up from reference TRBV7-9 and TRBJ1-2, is DTGVSQNPRHKITKRGQNVTFRCDPISEHNRLYWYRQTLGQGPEFLTYFQNEAQLEKSRLLSDRFSAERPKGSFSTLEIQRTEQGDSAMYLCASSLAQVAYGYTFGSGTRLTVV.

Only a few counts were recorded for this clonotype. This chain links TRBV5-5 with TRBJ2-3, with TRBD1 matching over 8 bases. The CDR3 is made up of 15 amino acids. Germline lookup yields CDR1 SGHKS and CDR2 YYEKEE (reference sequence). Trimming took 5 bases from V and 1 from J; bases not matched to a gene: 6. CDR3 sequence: CASSSDRVGTDTQYF. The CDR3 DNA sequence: TGTGCCAGCAGTTCGGACAGGGTTGGCACAGATACGCAGTATTTT.

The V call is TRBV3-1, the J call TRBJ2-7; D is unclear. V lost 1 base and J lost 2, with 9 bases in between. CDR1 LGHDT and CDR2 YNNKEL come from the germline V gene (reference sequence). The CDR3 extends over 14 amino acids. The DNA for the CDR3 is TGTGCCAGCAGCCAAGGGGGAATAGCCTACGAGCAGTACTTC. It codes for CASSQGGIAYEQYF.

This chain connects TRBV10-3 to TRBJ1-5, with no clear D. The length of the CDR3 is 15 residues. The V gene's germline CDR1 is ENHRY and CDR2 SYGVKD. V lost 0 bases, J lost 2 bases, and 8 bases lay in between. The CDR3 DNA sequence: TGTGCCATCAGTGAGTCGAGTAGGGGCAATCAGCCCCAGCATTTT. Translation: CAISESSRGNQPQHF.

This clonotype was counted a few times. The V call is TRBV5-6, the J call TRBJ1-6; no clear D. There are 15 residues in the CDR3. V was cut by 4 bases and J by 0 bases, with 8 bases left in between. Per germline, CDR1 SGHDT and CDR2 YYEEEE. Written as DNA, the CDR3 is TGTGCCAGCAGCCAAAGTAGCTCCTATAATTCACCCCTCCACTTT. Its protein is CASSQSSSYNSPLHF.

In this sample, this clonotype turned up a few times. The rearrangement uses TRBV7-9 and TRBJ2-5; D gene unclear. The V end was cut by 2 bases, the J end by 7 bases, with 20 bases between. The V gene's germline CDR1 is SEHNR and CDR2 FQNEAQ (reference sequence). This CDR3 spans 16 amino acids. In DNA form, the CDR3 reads TGTGCCAGCAGCTTACCCCCACTGTCGTCGTCTGTGACCCAGTACTTC. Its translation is CASSLPPLSSSVTQYF.

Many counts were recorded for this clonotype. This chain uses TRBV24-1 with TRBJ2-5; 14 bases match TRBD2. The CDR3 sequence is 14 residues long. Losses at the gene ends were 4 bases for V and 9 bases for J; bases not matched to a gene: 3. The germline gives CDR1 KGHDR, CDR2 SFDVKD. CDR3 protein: CATSEATSGGAQYF. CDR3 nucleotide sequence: TGTGCCACCAGTGAGGCGACTAGCGGGGGGGCCCAGTACTTC.

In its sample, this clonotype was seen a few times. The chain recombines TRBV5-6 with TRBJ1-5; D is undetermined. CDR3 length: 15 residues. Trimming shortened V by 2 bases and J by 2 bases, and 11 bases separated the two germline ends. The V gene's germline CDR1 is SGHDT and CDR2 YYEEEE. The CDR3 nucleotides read TGTGCCAGCAGCTTCTTCAAAGATGGCAATCAGCCCCAGCATTTT. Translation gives CASSFFKDGNQPQHF.

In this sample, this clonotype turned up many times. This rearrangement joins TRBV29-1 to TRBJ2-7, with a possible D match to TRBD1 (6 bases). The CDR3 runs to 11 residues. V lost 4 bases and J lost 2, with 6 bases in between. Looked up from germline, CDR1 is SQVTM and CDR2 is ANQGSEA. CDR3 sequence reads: CSVGDTYEQYF. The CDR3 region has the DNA TGCAGCGTTGGGGACACCTACGAGCAGTACTTC.

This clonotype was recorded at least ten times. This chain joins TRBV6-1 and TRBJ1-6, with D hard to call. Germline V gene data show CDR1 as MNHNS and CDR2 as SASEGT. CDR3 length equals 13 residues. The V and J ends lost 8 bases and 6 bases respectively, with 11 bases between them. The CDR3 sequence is CASCLDLNSPLHF. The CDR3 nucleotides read TGTGCCAGCTGCCTGGACCTTAATTCACCCCTCCACTTT.

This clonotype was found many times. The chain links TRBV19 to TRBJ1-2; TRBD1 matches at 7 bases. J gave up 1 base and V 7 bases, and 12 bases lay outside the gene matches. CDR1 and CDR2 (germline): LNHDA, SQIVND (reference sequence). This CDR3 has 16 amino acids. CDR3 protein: CASNNRDRAYNYGYTF. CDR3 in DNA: TGTGCCAGTAATAATCGTGACAGGGCATATAACTATGGCTACACCTTC. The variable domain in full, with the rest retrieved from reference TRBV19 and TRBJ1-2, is DGGITQSPKYLFRKEGQNVTLSCEQNLNHDAMYWYRQDPGQGLRLIYYSQIVNDFQKGDIAEGYSVSREKKESFPLTVTSAQKNPTAFYLCASNNRDRAYNYGYTFGSGTRLTVV.

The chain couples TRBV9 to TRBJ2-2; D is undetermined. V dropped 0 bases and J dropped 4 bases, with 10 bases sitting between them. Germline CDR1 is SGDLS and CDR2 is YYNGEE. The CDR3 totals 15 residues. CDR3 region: CASSVVQLGTGELFF. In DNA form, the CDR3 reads TGTGCCAGCAGCGTAGTTCAGTTAGGCACCGGGGAGCTGTTTTTT.